Below, 32 T cell receptor beta chains from the same sample are listed, as sequenced in a study of regulatory T cells in long-lasting Graves disease. Time point in this sample: persistent/refractory GD, antithyroid drugs over 5 years with positive TRAb. RNA isolated from PBMCs was used to make the TCR library. CDR3 regions were amplified by Arm-PCR using iRepertoire HTBI primers to build TCR beta libraries. Each CDR3 protein is one row after TCRdb ran MiXCR on the multiplex PCR reads. Here the sample spans 500,000 to 700,000 distinct CDR3 sequences, about 32% being singletons. Sequencing used peripheral blood mononuclear cells (PBMCs), obtained when the disease was refractory, from a patient treated with antithyroid drugs. The receptors stem from a female donor with Graves disease.

The rearrangement joins TRBV28 to TRBJ1-3, with a possible D match to TRBD1 (5 bases). V was trimmed by 6 bases and J by 4 bases, leaving 16 bases between them. Germline values: CDR1 MDHEN, CDR2 SYDVKM. The CDR3 length is 15 residues. The CDR3 spells CASRSPRGAGNTIYF. The CDR3 region has the DNA TGTGCCAGCAGGAGTCCGCGTGGGGCCGGAAACACCATATATTTT.

There are a few counts of this clonotype. This rearrangement joins TRBV27 to TRBJ1-2; no clear D gene. The CDR3 has 14 amino acids. Trimming cost V 3 bases and J 1 base, with 9 bases left between them. CDR1 and CDR2 from the germline V gene are MNHEY and SMNVEV (reference sequence). The CDR3 DNA reads as TGTGCCAGCAGTTTTACAGCGGGTAACTATGGCTACACCTTC. Translating it yields CASSFTAGNYGYTF.

This clonotype was counted a few times. This sequence joins TRBV6-1 and TRBJ1-1, with a weak D call TRBD1 (6 bases). This CDR3 region has 14 residues. Germline V gives CDR1 MNHNS, CDR2 SASEGT. V was shortened by 7 bases and J by 5 bases, with 17 bases between the two germline ends. CDR3 in amino acids: CASIPRGARTEAFF. CDR3 nucleotide sequence: TGTGCCAGCATCCCACGGGGGGCCAGGACTGAAGCTTTCTTT.

This clonotype was seen at least ten times. This rearrangement joins TRBV20-1 to TRBJ2-7; 10 bases are shared with TRBD1. The junction had 4 bases not matched to a gene; V was cut back by 0 bases and J by 5 bases. In germline, CDR1 is DFQATT, CDR2 SNEGSKA (reference sequence). CDR3 size: 14 residues. In nucleotides, the CDR3 is TGCAGTGCTAGAGACGACAGGGGGCTCAACGAGCAGTACTTC. Encoded protein: CSARDDRGLNEQYF.

This clonotype was observed many times. The chain recombines TRBV11-2 with TRBJ1-2; 7 bases are a match to TRBD1. Germline CDR1 SGHAT, CDR2 FQNNGV. After removal of 9 bases from V and 5 bases from J, the junction contained 9 bases not matched to a gene. The CDR3 covers 13 residues. The CDR3 here is CASVTGTAYGYTF. Here the CDR3 DNA reads TGTGCCAGTGTAACCGGGACAGCTTATGGCTACACCTTC.

Worth noting for this clonotype: At one end the junction does not follow the germline gene, possibly because of a read error. This rearrangement joins TRBV3-1 to TRBJ2-2; D perhaps matches TRBD2 (5 bases). Germline loops: CDR1 LGHDT, CDR2 YNNKEL (reference sequence). The CDR3 runs to 16 residues. The DNA for the CDR3 is TGTGCCAGCAGCCAGGCGACTCCCGGCGGCACCGGGGAGCCGTTTTTT. Amino acids: CASSQATPGGTGEPFF.

The chain recombines TRBV4-2 with TRBJ1-6; 7 nucleotides align to TRBD1. Germline lookup yields CDR1 LGHNA and CDR2 YNFKEQ. This CDR3 is built from 14 residues. After removal of 1 base from V and 8 bases from J, the junction contained 2 bases not matched to a gene. CDR3 sequence: CASSQVTGDSPLHF. DNA for the CDR3: TGTGCCAGCAGCCAAGTCACAGGGGATTCACCCCTCCACTTT.

This clonotype was recorded a few times. This chain connects TRBV6-1 to TRBJ2-7; a weak D match, TRBD1 (5 bases). The germline V gene encodes CDR1 MNHNS and CDR2 SASEGT. This CDR3 comprises 15 residues. Trimming stripped 2 bases from V and 2 bases from J, with 13 bases between. CDR3 in DNA: TGTGCCAGCAGTGAAAGGGCAGGGCGAACCTACGAGCAGTACTTC. It is translated as CASSERAGRTYEQYF.

As for this clonotype: One base away lies a much larger clone, so this may be a sequencing read error. J is TRBJ1-6 and V is TRBV6-1, with D tentatively TRBD1 (5 bases). Per the germline V gene, CDR1 is MNHNS and CDR2 is SASEGT. The CDR3 runs to 14 residues. CDR3 loop: CASTSGNVRSPPHF. Here the CDR3 DNA reads TGTGCCAGCACTTCAGGGAATGTCAGATCACCCCCCCACTTT.

This clonotype was counted between two and nine times. A read error is possible here, since a much larger clone lies one base away. The V gene is TRBV6-1, the J gene TRBJ1-2; the D is unclear. Germline V gene lookup returns CDR1 MNHNS and CDR2 SASEGT. V was shortened by 6 bases and J by 4 bases, with 9 bases between the two germline ends. The CDR3 is made up of 12 amino acids. The CDR3 bases are TGTGCCAGCAGCCCTACCTCCTATGGCTACACCTTC. Its protein is CASSPTSYGYTF.

This chain connects TRBV9 to TRBJ1-4; D is unresolved. From germline, CDR1 is SGDLS and CDR2 YYNGEE. The length of the CDR3 is 14 residues. Deletions cut 0 bases from V and 0 bases from J, with 3 bases between. The CDR3 loop reads CASSVASTNEKLFF. For the CDR3, the DNA is TGTGCCAGCAGCGTAGCATCAACTAATGAAAAACTGTTTTTT.

This clonotype was recorded many times. This chain links TRBV27 with TRBJ1-5, with a weak D call TRBD1 (5 bases). CDR3 length equals 17 residues. Looked up from germline, CDR1 is MNHEY and CDR2 is SMNVEV (reference sequence). V was cut by 7 bases and J by 7 bases, with 26 bases left in between. The CDR3 sequence is CASNSAAGDEVRQPQHF. The CDR3 DNA reads TGTGCCAGCAATAGCGCCGCGGGGGATGAAGTCAGACAGCCCCAGCATTTT.

The chain employs TRBV20-1 and TRBJ1-1, with no clear D. Germline CDR1 and CDR2: DFQATT and SNEGSKA (reference sequence). V lost 3 bases, J lost 1 base, and 6 bases lay in between. This CDR3 is built from 12 residues. Here the CDR3 reads CSARNRNTEAFF. For the CDR3, the DNA is TGCAGTGCTAGGAACAGGAACACTGAAGCTTTCTTT.

V gene TRBV30 combines with J gene TRBJ1-2; D not certain. The CDR3 sequence is 15 residues long. Germline CDR1 reads GTSNPN; CDR2 reads SVGIG (reference sequence). V was cut by 1 base and J by 5 bases, with 17 bases left in between. CDR3 loop: CAWSADLVWPYGYTF. For the CDR3, the DNA is TGTGCCTGGAGTGCCGATCTGGTCTGGCCTTATGGCTACACCTTC.

This chain connects TRBV29-1 to TRBJ2-7; D perhaps matches TRBD2 (5 bases). The CDR3 loop spans 11 amino acids. CDR1 is SQVTM, CDR2 ANQGSEA, per germline. V was trimmed by 3 bases and J by 2 bases, leaving 5 bases between them. The CDR3 DNA reads as TGCAGCGTTGAGGGAGCCTACGAGCAGTACTTC. Translated, it gives CSVEGAYEQYF.

This chain links TRBV20-1 with TRBJ2-2; maybe TRBD1 (5 bases). The germline V gene has CDR1 DFQATT and CDR2 SNEGSKA (reference sequence). This CDR3 has 13 residues. V shed 3 bases and J shed 7 bases, with 12 bases lying between them. The CDR3 nucleotides are TGCAGTGCTAGCCGCAGGGATTTCGGGGAGCTGTTTTTT. Translating it yields CSASRRDFGELFF.

The chain employs TRBV15 and TRBJ1-1, with D unclear. The germline V gene has CDR1 LNHNV and CDR2 YYDKDF (reference sequence). This CDR3 region has 14 residues. Trimming shortened V by 3 bases and J by 4 bases, and 12 bases separated the two germline ends. The CDR3 region has the DNA TGTGCCACCAGCAGGGGCGAGGTAGGCACTGAAGCTTTCTTT. Protein product: CATSRGEVGTEAFF. The variable domain in full, completed from reference TRBV15 and TRBJ1-1, reads DAMVIQNPRYQVTQFGKPVTLSCSQTLNHNVMYWYQQKSSQAPKLLFHYYDKDFNNEADTPDNFQSRRPNTSFCFLDIRSPGLGDTAMYLCATSRGEVGTEAFFGQGTRLTVV.

This rearrangement joins TRBV19 to TRBJ1-1; D perhaps matches TRBD1 (6 bases). CDR1 and CDR2 (germline): LNHDA, SQIVND (reference sequence). CDR3 length: 16 amino acids. Trimming cost V 4 bases and J 1 base, with 16 bases left between them. The CDR3 DNA sequence: TGTGCCAGTAGTAGGCCGAGGGGGGCCGCGAACACTGAAGCTTTCTTT. Translating gives CASSRPRGAANTEAFF.

The chain couples TRBV29-1 to TRBJ1-5; D unclear. Germline V gives CDR1 SQVTM, CDR2 ANQGSEA. Deletions cut 4 bases from V and 0 bases from J, with 10 bases between. There are 14 residues in the CDR3. CDR3 amino acids: CSVVVQDSNQPQHF. CDR3 DNA sequence: TGCAGCGTTGTGGTCCAGGATAGCAATCAGCCCCAGCATTTT. The entire variable domain, with the rest obtained from reference TRBV29-1 and TRBJ1-5, is as follows: SAVISQKPSRDICQRGTSLTIQCQVDSQVTMMFWYRQQPGQSLTLIATANQGSEATYESGFVIDKFPISRPNLTFSTLTVSNMSPEDSSIYLCSVVVQDSNQPQHFGDGTRLSIL.

In this sample, this clonotype turned up a few times. The V and J genes are TRBV12-3 or TRBV12-4 and TRBJ1-5; no firm D call. Trimming left V 6 bases short and J 4 bases short, with 16 bases between. The CDR3 extends over 15 amino acids. This CDR3 is CASSRSSSPNQPQHF. The CDR3 coding sequence is TGTGCCAGCAGCCGCTCTAGCAGTCCTAATCAGCCCCAGCATTTT.

This clonotype has a handful of counts. This chain joins TRBV5-1 and TRBJ1-4; D is perhaps TRBD1 (6 bases). The CDR3 spans 17 residues. The germline V gene encodes CDR1 SGHRS and CDR2 YFSETQ. V gave up 0 bases and J gave up 7 bases, with 19 bases separating them. The DNA of the CDR3 is TGCGCCAGCAGCTTGGCGTTGGCAGGGACACAACCTGAAAAACTGTTTTTT. Translation: CASSLALAGTQPEKLFF.

This clonotype was counted at least ten times. The J gene is TRBJ2-7, the V gene TRBV7-6; TRBD2 matches at 8 bases. Germline V gene data show CDR1 as SGHVS and CDR2 as FNYEAQ. Unmatched junction bases numbered 6, after V lost 1 base and J lost 4 bases. This CDR3 is built from 15 residues. The CDR3 nucleotides are TGTGCCAGCAGCTTAGGTGGAGCGGGAGTGTACGAGCAGTACTTC. This gives the protein CASSLGGAGVYEQYF.

The chain joins TRBV28 to TRBJ2-2; D remains unclear. The CDR3 is 17 amino acids. The ends were cut back, 6 bases at V and 1 base at J, with 18 bases in the middle. Germline lookup yields CDR1 MDHEN and CDR2 SYDVKM. The CDR3 bases are TGTGCCAGCAGCCGTTCCCTTGGAGTTCTGAACACCGGGGAGCTGTTTTTT. Protein: CASSRSLGVLNTGELFF.

The V call is TRBV28, the J call TRBJ2-5, with 15 bases matching TRBD2. Trimming removed 0 bases from V and 2 bases from J; junction bases left unmatched: 7. This CDR3 has 19 amino acids. Germline assignment: CDR1 MDHEN and CDR2 SYDVKM. The CDR3 DNA sequence: TGTGCCAGCAGTTTATGGGGGACTAGCGGGAGGCCATCTCAAGAGACCCAGTACTTC. Protein: CASSLWGTSGRPSQETQYF. Drawing the rest from reference TRBV28 and TRBJ2-5, the complete variable domain is DVKVTQSSRYLVKRTGEKVFLECVQDMDHENMFWYRQDPGLGLRLIYFSYDVKMKEKGDIPEGYSVSREKKERFSLILESASTNQTSMYLCASSLWGTSGRPSQETQYFGPGTRLLVL.

The V gene is TRBV15, the J gene TRBJ2-7; TRBD2 matches 9 bases. Trimming at V came to 5 bases and at J to 1 base, leaving 6 bases not matched to a gene. CDR1 is LNHNV, CDR2 YYDKDF, per germline (reference sequence). CDR3 length: 15 amino acids. The CDR3 DNA is TGTGCCACCAGCGTACTAGCGGGCCTATCCTACGAGCAGTACTTC. It codes for CATSVLAGLSYEQYF.

The J gene is TRBJ1-2, the V gene TRBV14; D is unresolved. V was clipped by 4 bases and J by 0 bases, with 15 bases between them. The CDR3 sequence is 16 residues long. From germline, CDR1 is SGHDN and CDR2 FVKESK. CDR3 sequence reads: CASSPLGTETNYGYTF. CDR3 nucleotides: TGTGCCAGCAGCCCCCTTGGAACAGAGACTAACTATGGCTACACCTTC.

This sequence joins TRBV20-1 and TRBJ2-2; 12 bases are a match to TRBD2. V trimming: 3 bases; J trimming: 4 bases; junction bases outside the gene matches: 15. The length of the CDR3 is 19 residues. From germline, CDR1 is DFQATT and CDR2 SNEGSKA (reference sequence). The chain's CDR3 is CSARGFPSGRALGTGELFF. CDR3 coding DNA: TGCAGTGCTAGGGGATTTCCTAGCGGGAGGGCCCTCGGCACCGGGGAGCTGTTTTTT.

CDR3 sequence: CATSGGTGMPQETQYF. The CDR3 bases are TGTGCCACCAGTGGGGGGACAGGCATGCCGCAGGAGACCCAGTACTTC. This chain uses TRBV24-1 with TRBJ2-5; 8 positions match TRBD1. This CDR3 contains 16 residues. Germline CDR1 is KGHDR and CDR2 is SFDVKD. Trimming took 5 bases from V and 5 from J; bases not matched to a gene: 12.

The chain recombines TRBV29-1 with TRBJ2-2; D remains unclear. The germline V gene has CDR1 SQVTM and CDR2 ANQGSEA. The CDR3 consists of 13 residues. V gave up 4 bases and J gave up 5 bases, with 11 bases separating them. In DNA, the CDR3 is TGCAGCGTTGGGCACCCGGAGACCGGGGAGCTGTTTTTT. Its protein product is CSVGHPETGELFF.

The CDR3 bases are TGTGCCAGCAGTTCCGCCGGACAGTTGGGCTACTTC. It translates to CASSSAGQLGYF. The V and J genes are TRBV27 and TRBJ2-7; tentative D call: TRBD1 (6 bases). The CDR3 is 12 amino acids. V shed 4 bases and J shed 13 bases, with 17 bases lying between them. Germline CDR1 is MNHEY and CDR2 is SMNVEV (reference sequence).

This clonotype was recorded a few times. V usage is TRBV20-1 and J usage is TRBJ1-5, with 8 bases fitting TRBD1. J was trimmed by 6 bases and V by 2 bases; bases with no gene match: 3. The length of the CDR3 is 13 residues. The germline CDR1 and CDR2 sequences are DFQATT and SNEGSKA (reference sequence). The CDR3 is CSARKQGAQPQHF. Here the CDR3 DNA reads TGCAGTGCTAGAAAGCAGGGGGCTCAGCCCCAGCATTTT.

Remarks on this clonotype: At one of its ends the junction is not consistent with the germline gene, which may arise from a read error. J is TRBJ1-2 and V is TRBV27, with D tentatively TRBD1 (5 bases). This CDR3 has 16 amino acids. The V gene's germline CDR1 is MNHEY and CDR2 SMNVEV (reference sequence). CDR3 loop: CASSQEGQGLNYGYTF. CDR3 nucleotide sequence: TGCGCCAGCAGCCAGGAAGGGCAGGGACTGAACTATGGCTACACCTTC.